This T cell receptor beta chain came from a study of PD-1 blockade in mismatch repair-deficient tumors. Study summary: Patients had eleven to twelve mismatch repair-deficient cancer types, all previously treated and progressing.

PCR or immunohistochemistry showed mismatch repair deficiency in every enrolled patient. The repertoire was sequenced with immunoSEQ multiplex PCR; TCRdb's copy has only in-frame clones and lacks some. The sample has about 79,000 clones, 80% to 90% seen once. There are 16 residues in the CDR3. CDR1 and CDR2 (germline): SGHDT, YYEEEE. The V segment lost 0 bases and the J segment 4 bases; nucleotides outside the gene matches: 8. The J gene is TRBJ1-2, the V gene TRBV5-6; 8 bases map to TRBD1. The receptor's source is an adult with mismatch repair-deficient cancer. The specimen comprised peripheral blood, sampled 44 weeks after starting pembrolizumab. This CDR3 reads CASSLATRQGIYGYTF. The CDR3 DNA follows: TGTGCCAGCAGCTTGGCGACCAGACAGGGGATCTATGGCTACACCTTC. The whole variable domain, filled in from reference TRBV5-6 and TRBJ1-2, reads DAGVTQSPTHLIKTRGQQVTLRCSPKSGHDTVSWYQQALGQGPQFIFQYYEEEERQRGNFPDRFSGHQFPNYSSELNVNALLLGDSALYLCASSLATRQGIYGYTFGSGTRLTVV.